This TCR beta chain was obtained from a study of T cell responses to AZD1222 COVID-19 vaccine. The CDR3 is made up of 15 amino acids. V shed 4 bases and J shed 0 bases, with 10 bases lying between them. Germline values: CDR1 MNHNY, CDR2 SVGAGI (reference sequence). Study-level results: Per reports, nearly half of all spike-specific TCRs target regions that are unmutated in variants. Clonal diversity was possibly underestimated, and white British individuals and females predominated among donors.

In the case of this clone: Its antigen is undetermined.

Data came from immunoSEQ multiplex PCR; TCRdb stores just in-frame clones and leaves some out. The sample lists around 100,000 clones; 70% to 90% were seen once. The sequences come from peripheral blood, collected on day 0 of AZD1222 vaccination. This receptor was taken from an adult in good health. V usage is TRBV6-6 and J usage is TRBJ1-3; D is unresolved. The CDR3 region has the DNA TGTGCCAGCAGTTCCGTTGAGGCCTCTGGAAACACCATATATTTT. Translated, it gives CASSSVEASGNTIYF.